This T cell receptor beta chain comes out of a study of T cell repertoires in cytomegalovirus infection. Study background: CMV epitopes used comprised recently identified HLA-C-restricted ones and well-studied HLA-B-restricted ones. In public TCR beta signatures, there were indications of both CMV infection and matching HLA type.

TCRdb re-derived calls from the reads in MiXCR, one entry per CDR3 protein. The table has just under 500,000 distinct CDR3 sequences, roughly 34% seen once. The CDR3 consists of 12 residues. The V end lost 4 bases, the J end lost 5 bases, and 6 bases lay between the germline ends. Per germline, CDR1 MNHEY and CDR2 SVGEGT. About this clonotype: Its antigen is not identified.

The sequences come from cultured PBMCs, collected from culture after CMV antigen stimulation. The clonotype comes from a human donor in good health (CMV status not recorded). Some clones in this sample may be carry-over from other donors' samples. The rearrangement uses TRBV6-2 or TRBV6-3 and TRBJ2-1; D is uncertain. CDR3 nucleotides: TGTGCCAGCAGTTTTCAGCACAATGAGCAGTTCTTC. It translates to CASSFQHNEQFF.